A single sample is the source of the 24 T cell receptor beta chains below, sequenced in a study of CD8+ T cells in alopecia areata. As the sequencing template, cDNA was produced by extracting RNA and reverse transcribing it. Using immunoSEQ multiplex PCR, the repertoire was profiled, and TCRdb retains in-frame clones only, with some absent. Of some 96,000 clones in the sample, about 58% were seen once. Sample treatment: oral pan-JAK inhibitor, 5-10 mg twice daily. The specimen comprised CD8+ T cells sorted from blood, sampled at week 4, from a patient treated with tofacitinib. Every receptor here comes from a human donor with alopecia areata.

CDR3 in amino acids: CASSLNGQVLSQPQHF. CDR3 coding DNA: TGTGCCAGCAGTTTAAACGGACAGGTTTTGTCGCAGCCCCAGCATTTT. The chain joins TRBV27 to TRBJ1-5, with 7 bases matching TRBD1. CDR1 is MNHEY and CDR2 is SMNVEV in the germline V gene (reference sequence). J lost 7 bases, V lost 2 bases, and 11 bases had no gene match. This CDR3 is built from 16 residues.

This chain joins TRBV19 and TRBJ2-1, with 10 positions matching TRBD2. The CDR3 consists of 18 residues. The V and J ends lost 9 bases and 4 bases, in that order; junction bases with no gene match: 18. CDR1 is LNHDA, CDR2 SQIVND, per germline (reference sequence). The CDR3 sequence is CASTSVASGSVLYNEQFF. CDR3 DNA: TGTGCCAGCACTTCGGTGGCTAGCGGGAGTGTCTTGTACAATGAGCAGTTCTTC.

This sequence joins TRBV20-1 and TRBJ2-3; D remains unclear. This CDR3 is 10 amino acids long. Trimming removed 3 bases from V and 5 bases from J, with 3 bases in between. The germline gives CDR1 DFQATT, CDR2 SNEGSKA (reference sequence). The CDR3 coding sequence is TGCAGTGCTAGCGGAGATACGCAGTATTTT. It codes for CSASGDTQYF.

The CDR3 sequence: CASGGAGAIRLTEAFF. The CDR3 region has the DNA TGTGCCAGCGGTGGCGCGGGGGCGATTCGGCTAACTGAAGCTTTCTTT. The chain joins TRBV7-9 to TRBJ1-1; the D gene is possibly TRBD1 (6 bases). V dropped 8 bases and J dropped 5 bases, with 24 bases sitting between them. Germline V gives CDR1 SEHNR, CDR2 FQNEAQ (reference sequence). The CDR3 has 16 residues.

This clone was found a few times. The chain combines TRBV29-1 with TRBJ2-2, with a possible D match to TRBD1 (5 bases). CDR3 length: 14 residues. Trimming removed 4 bases at V and 0 bases at J, with 9 bases between. Germline V gives CDR1 SQVTM, CDR2 ANQGSEA. DNA of the CDR3: TGCAGCGTTGTTGAAGGGGCGAACACCGGGGAGCTGTTTTTT. Protein product: CSVVEGANTGELFF.

In its sample, this clone was seen a few times. CDR3 sequence reads: CASSPLAGGPTGELFF. CDR3 coding DNA: TGTGCCAGCAGCCCTCTAGCGGGAGGGCCGACCGGGGAGCTGTTTTTT. This chain links TRBV13 with TRBJ2-2, with 12 bases lining up with TRBD2. This CDR3 spans 16 amino acids. Unmatched junction bases numbered 6, after V lost 5 bases and J lost 5 bases. Per the germline V gene, CDR1 is PRHDT and CDR2 is FYEKMQ (reference sequence). The full variable domain, completed using reference TRBV13 and TRBJ2-2, is AAGVIQSPRHLIKEKRETATLKCYPIPRHDTVYWYQQGPGQDPQFLISFYEKMQSDKGSIPDRFSAQQFSDYHSELNMSSLELGDSALYFCASSPLAGGPTGELFFGEGSRLTVL.

The rearrangement links TRBV27 to TRBJ2-5, with 8 bases fitting TRBD2. Looked up from germline, CDR1 is MNHEY and CDR2 is SMNVEV (reference sequence). The length of the CDR3 is 15 residues. The trim removed 4 bases at V and 3 bases at J, leaving 7 bases unmatched. CDR3 in DNA: TGTGCCAGCAGTTCCTCCCTACTAGCGGAAGAGACCCAGTACTTC. Translation gives CASSSSLLAEETQYF.

The chain couples TRBV7-9 to TRBJ2-3; tentative D call: TRBD1 (6 bases). The CDR3 consists of 15 residues. Germline V gives CDR1 SEHNR, CDR2 FQNEAQ (reference sequence). V was trimmed by 8 bases and J by 1 base, leaving 16 bases between them. Here the CDR3 DNA reads TGTGCCAGCTCGAATGCAAACAGGGGCACAGATACGCAGTATTTT. Its protein is CASSNANRGTDTQYF.

This clone was found a few times. J is TRBJ1-2 and V is TRBV2, with D hard to call. V was shortened by 6 bases and J by 6 bases, with 26 bases between the two germline ends. Germline assignment: CDR1 SNHLY and CDR2 FYNNEI. The CDR3 covers 17 residues. CDR3 loop: CASSDGDWPGRSDGYTF. The CDR3 DNA sequence: TGTGCCAGCAGCGATGGGGATTGGCCAGGAAGGTCTGATGGCTACACCTTC.

This clone was found once. The chain employs TRBV30 and TRBJ1-1; TRBD1 is a possible D gene (6 bases). Germline CDR1 and CDR2: GTSNPN and SVGIG (reference sequence). The CDR3 length is 15 residues. Deletions cut 2 bases from V and 4 bases from J, with 17 bases between. CDR3 bases: TGTGCCTGGAGTCGGGGGGGCGCGTCGAGCACTGAAGCTTTCTTT. Translation gives CAWSRGGASSTEAFF.

The chain links TRBV7-2 to TRBJ1-2, with TRBD1 matching 8 bases. This CDR3 comprises 13 residues. The V segment lost 4 bases and the J segment 5 bases; nucleotides outside the gene matches: 3. Germline V gives CDR1 SGHTA, CDR2 FQGNSA. The CDR3 DNA sequence: TGTGCCAGCAGCTACGGACAGGGTTATGGCTACACCTTC. Protein product: CASSYGQGYGYTF.

Concerning this clone: The same CDR3 also results from other DNA sequences found in this sample. This CDR3 reads CASSLEAGAYEQYF. For the CDR3, the DNA is TGCGCCAGCAGCCTGGAGGCAGGGGCCTACGAGCAGTACTTC. This chain connects TRBV5-1 to TRBJ2-7; tentative D call: TRBD1 (6 bases). Trimming shortened V by 4 bases and J by 2 bases, and 13 bases separated the two germline ends. Per germline, CDR1 SGHRS and CDR2 YFSETQ. This CDR3 is 14 amino acids long. The complete variable domain, with remaining parts taken from reference TRBV5-1 and TRBJ2-7, reads KAGVTQTPRYLIKTRGQQVTLSCSPISGHRSVSWYQQTPGQGLQFLFEYFSETQRNKGNFPGRFSGRQFSNSRSEMNVSTLELGDSALYLCASSLEAGAYEQYFGPGTRLTVT.

The chain couples TRBV30 to TRBJ2-1, with unresolved D. Trimming pared 2 bases from V and 6 bases from J, leaving 17 bases between. Germline loops: CDR1 GTSNPN, CDR2 SVGIG (reference sequence). The CDR3 consists of 15 residues. CDR3 nucleotides: TGTGCCTGGAGTCTACTCCTAGGACGCCTCAATGAGCAGTTCTTC. Its translation: CAWSLLLGRLNEQFF.

V usage is TRBV6-5 and J usage is TRBJ1-1; D not certain. Trimming took off 6 bases at V and 4 bases at J, with 6 bases between the two ends. Per germline, CDR1 MNHEY and CDR2 SVGAGI. The CDR3 is 11 residues long. This CDR3 reads CASREGTEAFF. The CDR3 DNA reads TGTGCCAGCAGGGAGGGCACTGAAGCTTTCTTT.

The rearrangement uses TRBV4-3 and TRBJ1-1, with TRBD1 as a possible D gene (6 bases). From germline, CDR1 is LGHNA and CDR2 YSLEER. CDR3 size: 15 residues. V was clipped by 0 bases and J by 2 bases, with 10 bases between them. The CDR3: CASSQDTGLNTEAFF. CDR3 nucleotides: TGCGCCAGCAGCCAAGATACAGGGCTTAACACTGAAGCTTTCTTT.

The chain uses TRBV11-3 and TRBJ2-3, with no clear D. Germline V lookup: CDR1 SGHNT, CDR2 YENEEA. Between the trimmed V and J ends, which lost 5 bases and 4 bases, there was a span of 10 bases. The CDR3 is 13 amino acids. For the CDR3, the DNA is TGTGCCAGCAGCCCACCCGGGTCAGATACGCAGTATTTT. Amino acids: CASSPPGSDTQYF.

The chain combines TRBV9 with TRBJ2-1; the D is unclear. CDR3 length: 12 amino acids. V shed 4 bases and J shed 7 bases, with 9 bases lying between them. From germline, CDR1 is SGDLS and CDR2 YYNGEE. CDR3 sequence (DNA): TGTGCCAGCAGCCTCTCTTCGAATGAGCAGTTCTTC. It translates to CASSLSSNEQFF.

This chain connects TRBV5-1 to TRBJ2-5; either TRBD1 or TRBD2 may fit D (7 bases each). Between the trimmed V and J ends, which lost 0 bases and 5 bases, there was a span of 17 bases. The CDR3 length is 16 residues. The V gene's germline CDR1 is SGHRS and CDR2 YFSETQ. CDR3 amino acids: CASSLATGRSGETQYF. The CDR3 region has the DNA TGCGCCAGCAGCTTGGCGACAGGGCGTAGCGGGGAGACCCAGTACTTC.

The chain combines TRBV29-1 with TRBJ1-2; 7 bases align to TRBD1. V lost 5 bases, J lost 4 bases, and 7 bases stayed unmatched. This CDR3 comprises 13 residues. CDR1 and CDR2 (germline): SQVTM, ANQGSEA. Written as DNA, the CDR3 is TGCAGCGTTCCTGACAGGGAAAGCTATGGCTACACCTTC. It translates to CSVPDRESYGYTF. Full variable domain (remainder filled in from reference TRBV29-1 and TRBJ1-2): SAVISQKPSRDICQRGTSLTIQCQVDSQVTMMFWYRQQPGQSLTLIATANQGSEATYESGFVIDKFPISRPNLTFSTLTVSNMSPEDSSIYLCSVPDRESYGYTFGSGTRLTVV.

This sequence joins TRBV19 and TRBJ1-5, with TRBD1 matching over 7 bases. The germline V gene encodes CDR1 LNHDA and CDR2 SQIVND (reference sequence). The CDR3 has 16 residues. Unmatched junction bases numbered 15, after V lost 7 bases and J lost 6 bases. The CDR3 DNA reads as TGTGCCAGTACCGGGACAGATTCGGTTTTTGTTCAGCCCCAGCATTTT. Translating gives CASTGTDSVFVQPQHF.

The chain uses TRBV25-1 and TRBJ2-7, with a weak D call TRBD1 (7 bases). This CDR3 spans 11 amino acids. V was trimmed by 7 bases and J by 4 bases, leaving 8 bases between them. Germline V CDR1 and CDR2: MGHDK, SYGVNS. In DNA, the CDR3 is TGTGCCAGCACAGGGGGGTACGAGCAGTACTTC. Encoded protein: CASTGGYEQYF.

This rearrangement joins TRBV7-2 to TRBJ2-1, with D uncertain. Germline CDR1 SGHTA, CDR2 FQGNSA. The V end was cut by 5 bases, the J end by 6 bases, with 8 bases between. The CDR3 loop spans 12 amino acids. The CDR3 DNA reads TGTGCCAGCAGCCCCGACATCAATGAGCAGTTCTTC. Encoded protein: CASSPDINEQFF.

The chain is built from TRBV4-1 and TRBJ1-3; D is uncertain. Germline CDR1 is MGHRA and CDR2 is YSYEKL. The CDR3 length is 16 residues. V was trimmed by 0 bases and J by 0 bases, leaving 9 bases between them. The CDR3 reads CASSQEGVSSGNTIYF. In DNA, the CDR3 is TGCGCCAGCAGCCAAGAGGGAGTAAGCTCTGGAAACACCATATATTTT.

The chain recombines TRBV7-3 with TRBJ2-3; 10 nucleotides line up with TRBD2. Trimming took 1 base from V and 1 from J; bases not matched to a gene: 14. The CDR3 has 20 residues. Germline CDR1 SGHTA, CDR2 FQGTGA. CDR3 DNA sequence: TGTGCCAGCAGCTTAAACCCCGGATTGGGTCTAGCGGGGGGCACAGATACGCAGTATTTT. Translated, it gives CASSLNPGLGLAGGTDTQYF.